The entry below gives a single TCR beta chain sequence along with its context. The antigen is unknown. The data were taken from a study of cytomegalovirus exposure and HLA in healthy donors. Both 60 Vbeta primers and 13 Jbeta primers went into the PCR. Libraries were prepared by immunoSEQ multiplex PCR; TCRdb keeps only in-frame clonotypes and omits some of them. The listing records around 140,000 clones. Study outcomes and limitations: A later analysis linked a missense variant in DCLRE1C to the trimming of TCR beta V and J genes.

Sequencing was carried out using PBMCs. This clonotype was sampled from a woman younger than 30 in good health and CMV-seronegative.

The CDR3 bases are TGCGCCAGCAGCGCCGACAGGGCTGTTAACTATGGCTACACCTTC. Translating it yields CASSADRAVNYGYTF. V usage is TRBV5-1 and J usage is TRBJ1-2, with 7 bases identical to TRBD1. Germline V lookup: CDR1 SGHRS, CDR2 YFSETQ. The V and J ends lost 4 bases and 1 base, in that order; junction bases with no gene match: 7. This CDR3 has 15 amino acids. Looking up the rest from reference TRBV5-1 and TRBJ1-2 gives the full variable domain: KAGVTQTPRYLIKTRGQQVTLSCSPISGHRSVSWYQQTPGQGLQFLFEYFSETQRNKGNFPGRFSGRQFSNSRSEMNVSTLELGDSALYLCASSADRAVNYGYTFGSGTRLTVV.